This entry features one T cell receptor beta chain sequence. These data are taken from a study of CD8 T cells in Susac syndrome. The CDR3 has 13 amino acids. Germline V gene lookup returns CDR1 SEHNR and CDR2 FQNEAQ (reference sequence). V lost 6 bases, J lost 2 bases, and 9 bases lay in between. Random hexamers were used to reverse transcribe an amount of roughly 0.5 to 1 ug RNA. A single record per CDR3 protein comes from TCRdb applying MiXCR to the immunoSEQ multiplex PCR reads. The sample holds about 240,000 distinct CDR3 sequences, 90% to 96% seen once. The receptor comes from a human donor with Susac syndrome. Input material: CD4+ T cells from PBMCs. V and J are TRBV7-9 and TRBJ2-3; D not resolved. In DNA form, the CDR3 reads TGTGCCAGCAGTCGGGTGAACACAGATACGCAGTATTTT. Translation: CASSRVNTDTQYF.